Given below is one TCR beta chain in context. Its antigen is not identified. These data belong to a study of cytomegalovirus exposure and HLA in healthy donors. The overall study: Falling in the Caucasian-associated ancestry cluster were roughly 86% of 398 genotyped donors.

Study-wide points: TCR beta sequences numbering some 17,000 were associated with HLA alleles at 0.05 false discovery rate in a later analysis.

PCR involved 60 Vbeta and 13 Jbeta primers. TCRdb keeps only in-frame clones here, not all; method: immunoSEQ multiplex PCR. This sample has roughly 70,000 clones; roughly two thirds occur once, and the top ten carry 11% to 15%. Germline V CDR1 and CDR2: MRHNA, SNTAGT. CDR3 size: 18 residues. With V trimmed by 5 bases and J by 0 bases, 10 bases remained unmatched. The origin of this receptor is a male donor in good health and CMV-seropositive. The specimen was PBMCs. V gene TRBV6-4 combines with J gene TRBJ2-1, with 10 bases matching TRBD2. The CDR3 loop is CASSLSGGAPISYNEQFF. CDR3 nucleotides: TGTGCCAGCAGTCTAAGCGGGGGGGCCCCTATCTCCTACAATGAGCAGTTCTTC.